This entry is about one T cell receptor beta chain. The data stem from a study of blood T cell repertoires in COVID-19. Study summary: PBMCs, B-cell-depleted T cells, or T cells were the source of the cDNA or gDNA that made up the material.

In the authors' workflow: Using reference gene primer amplification, nucleated cell counts were estimated. TCRdb keeps only in-frame clones here, not all; method: immunoSEQ multiplex PCR. D and trimming were read from the DNA, whereas the V and J calls and clone size are those reported in that table. Of approximately 260,000 clones in the sample, around 82% were seen once. Donors were grouped by their self-reported clinical history. For recovered donors of Cohort 3, there were two negative PCRs, clearance, or symptom resolution. CDR3 length equals 14 residues. CDR1 SGHDN and CDR2 FVKESK come from the germline V gene. V dropped 4 bases and J dropped 2; count of bases not matched to a gene: 5.

This clonotype was sampled from a man aged 45 to 65 who had recovered from COVID-19. Sequencing was performed on PBMCs or T cells enriched from blood (not recorded which). The chain joins TRBV14 to TRBJ2-7; 7 bases are a match to TRBD2. CDR3 region: CASSRASGPYEQYF. The CDR3 coding sequence is TGTGCCAGCAGCCGGGCTAGCGGTCCCTACGAGCAGTACTTC.